This entry lists 8 T cell receptor beta chains sequenced from one sample in a study of CD8+ T cells in alopecia areata. RNA, once extracted, was reverse transcribed into cDNA for use as the sequencing template. Libraries were prepared by immunoSEQ multiplex PCR; TCRdb keeps only in-frame clonotypes and omits some of them. This sample carries 89,000 or so clones, just over 50% of them seen once, and the ten largest clones take 5.7%. Sequencing was carried out using NKG2D-high CD8+ T cells sorted from blood. The receptor source for this set is a human donor with alopecia areata.

This sequence joins TRBV15 and TRBJ2-3, with 10 bases identical to TRBD2. After removal of 1 base from V and 2 bases from J, the junction contained 6 bases not matched to a gene. In germline, CDR1 is LNHNV, CDR2 YYDKDF (reference sequence). The CDR3 sequence is 17 residues long. The CDR3 nucleotides read TGTGCCACCAGCAGAGCTGGACTAGCGGAGATCACAGATACGCAGTATTTT. Residues: CATSRAGLAEITDTQYF. Full variable domain (remainder filled in from reference TRBV15 and TRBJ2-3): DAMVIQNPRYQVTQFGKPVTLSCSQTLNHNVMYWYQQKSSQAPKLLFHYYDKDFNNEADTPDNFQSRRPNTSFCFLDIRSPGLGDTAMYLCATSRAGLAEITDTQYFGPGTRLTVL.

The chain uses TRBV7-9 and TRBJ1-5, with no clear D. The CDR3 has 13 amino acids. The germline gives CDR1 SEHNR, CDR2 FQNEAQ (reference sequence). Trimming cost V 1 base and J 10 bases, with 11 bases left between them. The CDR3 DNA reads as TGTGCCAGCAGCTTAGATTATGCCTCTCCCCAGCATTTT. Translated: CASSLDYASPQHF. The full variable domain, with the rest looked up from reference TRBV7-9 and TRBJ1-5, is DTGVSQNPRHKITKRGQNVTFRCDPISEHNRLYWYRQTLGQGPEFLTYFQNEAQLEKSRLLSDRFSAERPKGSFSTLEIQRTEQGDSAMYLCASSLDYASPQHFGDGTRLSIL.

The chain carries TRBV7-6 and TRBJ2-4; D possibly corresponds to TRBD2 (5 bases). Between the trimmed V and J ends, which lost 3 bases and 8 bases, there was a span of 17 bases. Germline V lookup: CDR1 SGHVS, CDR2 FNYEAQ. The CDR3 is 15 residues long. Here the CDR3 DNA reads TGTGCCAGCAGCTTTACAGCAAGCAAGGGAGACATTCAGTACTTC. It is translated as CASSFTASKGDIQYF.

The sample holds a few counts of this clone. The gene calls are TRBV30 and TRBJ2-1; D call uncertain. The V end lost 0 bases, the J end lost 8 bases, and 11 bases lay between the germline ends. CDR1 is GTSNPN, CDR2 SVGIG, per germline (reference sequence). This CDR3 region has 13 residues. CDR3 coding DNA: TGTGCCTGGAGTGTTCTAGGCGGCTATGAGCAGTTCTTC. Its protein is CAWSVLGGYEQFF.

The chain joins TRBV29-1 to TRBJ2-1; 7 bases fit TRBD2. The ends lost 5 bases at V and 7 bases at J; junction bases unmatched: 8. This CDR3 is 13 amino acids long. The germline gives CDR1 SQVTM, CDR2 ANQGSEA. CDR3 sequence reads: CSVFGGSSNEQFF. CDR3 bases: TGCAGCGTTTTTGGCGGGAGTTCGAATGAGCAGTTCTTC.

There are a few counts of this clone. V usage is TRBV7-9 and J usage is TRBJ2-7; 10 bases match TRBD2. Unmatched junction bases numbered 12, after V lost 4 bases and J lost 9 bases. CDR3 size: 15 residues. Germline values: CDR1 SEHNR, CDR2 FQNEAQ (reference sequence). The CDR3 DNA reads TGTGCCAGCAGCTCGTCTCTAGCGGGGGCAGGCTGGCAGTACTTC. Protein: CASSSSLAGAGWQYF.

V and J are TRBV18 and TRBJ2-7; perhaps TRBD2 as D (5 bases). CDR1 is KGHSH and CDR2 is LQKENI in the germline V gene. V was pared by 6 bases and J by 1 base, with 13 bases between. There are 14 residues in the CDR3. The CDR3 protein is CASSPEAQSYEQYF. In nucleotides, the CDR3 is TGTGCCAGCTCCCCGGAGGCCCAGTCCTACGAGCAGTACTTC.

The rearrangement uses TRBV29-1 and TRBJ2-7; D possibly corresponds to TRBD1 (6 bases). Trimming left V 0 bases short and J 1 base short, with 13 bases between. Germline-derived CDR1 and CDR2 are SQVTM and ANQGSEA. The CDR3 length is 15 residues. In DNA form, the CDR3 reads TGCAGCGTTGAAGATGGAGTAGGGGGTTCCTACGAGCAGTACTTC. It specifies CSVEDGVGGSYEQYF.